Presented here are 7 T cell receptor beta chains from one specimen sequenced in a study of blood T cell repertoires in COVID-19. Profiled with immunoSEQ multiplex PCR; TCRdb holds only in-frame clones, not every one. Among fewer than 15,000 clones, around 80% were seen once, and the ten largest hold approximately 35%. The specimen sequenced was peripheral blood. The origin of the receptors is a human donor in a cohort sampled during active COVID-19.

This chain links TRBV7-9 with TRBJ1-4, with TRBD1 matching 7 bases. This CDR3 spans 17 amino acids. Germline trimming cut 2 bases from V and 7 bases from J; bases unmatched to any gene: 13. Germline V CDR1 and CDR2: SEHNR, FQNEAQ (reference sequence). CDR3 in amino acids: CASSLKGQTLSREKLFF. CDR3 DNA sequence: TGTGCCAGCAGCTTAAAGGGACAGACCCTTAGTCGTGAAAAACTGTTTTTT.

The CDR3 region has the DNA TGTGCCAGCAGCTCATCAGGGGTGACGCAGTATTTT. This encodes CASSSSGVTQYF. The chain recombines TRBV11-2 with TRBJ2-3; TRBD1 might be the D (6 bases). The CDR3 has 12 residues. Germline V gives CDR1 SGHAT, CDR2 FQNNGV. Trimming removed 4 bases at V and 9 bases at J, with 11 bases between.

The chain uses TRBV28 and TRBJ1-5; 8 bases map to TRBD1. The length of the CDR3 is 16 residues. The V gene end was trimmed by 1 base and the J gene end by 2 bases; junction bases not matched to a gene: 4. Germline CDR1 reads MDHEN; CDR2 reads SYDVKM. This chain's CDR3 is CASSLLLTGGNQPQHF. In DNA form, the CDR3 reads TGTGCCAGCAGTTTATTGTTGACAGGGGGCAATCAGCCCCAGCATTTT.

The chain employs TRBV10-1 and TRBJ2-7; 7 bases map to TRBD1. Trimming at V came to 5 bases and at J to 2 bases, leaving 6 bases not matched to a gene. This CDR3 has 14 residues. The germline V gene has CDR1 WNHNN and CDR2 SYGVQD (reference sequence). The CDR3 DNA sequence: TGCGCCAGCAGTTCCCGGGACAGTCCCTACGAGCAGTACTTC. Amino acid sequence: CASSSRDSPYEQYF.

The chain uses TRBV4-3 and TRBJ1-4, with D maybe TRBD1 (5 bases). Trimming took off 0 bases at V and 8 bases at J, with 13 bases between the two ends. Per germline, CDR1 LGHNA and CDR2 YSLEER. The CDR3 is made up of 15 amino acids. The CDR3 sequence: CASSQDPQGGEKLFF. The CDR3 bases are TGCGCCAGCAGCCAAGACCCCCAGGGAGGCGAAAAACTGTTTTTT.

This chain connects TRBV6-5 to TRBJ2-1; D is possibly TRBD2 (6 bases). Germline V gene lookup returns CDR1 MNHEY and CDR2 SVGAGI. The CDR3 has 13 amino acids. The V end lost 6 bases, the J end lost 1 base, and 7 bases lay between the germline ends. The CDR3 loop reads CASRGRSYNEQFF. The CDR3, as DNA: TGTGCCAGCAGAGGGAGGTCCTACAATGAGCAGTTCTTC.

The table lists this clone with a few counts. The genes are TRBV6-6 and TRBJ1-1; perhaps TRBD1 as D (5 bases). This CDR3 comprises 14 residues. Germline V CDR1 and CDR2: MNHNY, SVGAGI (reference sequence). Trimming left V 1 base short and J 4 bases short, with 10 bases between. CDR3 amino acids: CASSYLQEGTEAFF. CDR3 coding DNA: TGTGCCAGCAGTTACTTACAGGAGGGCACTGAAGCTTTCTTT.